This T cell receptor (beta chain) comes out of a study of shared clonotypes between healthy human individuals. The CDR3 length is 14 residues. Germline assignment: CDR1 LGHNA and CDR2 YSLEER. Trimming took 0 bases from V and 5 from J, leaving 9 bases between them. This clone showed up just once. Only in-frame clones appear in the TCRdb table, and some are missing; sequencing was by immunoSEQ multiplex PCR. The sample consists of some 2,500,000 clones, 80% to 95% of them appearing once. The TCR sequence derives from a man between 18 and 29 years old in good health. Some clones in this sample may be carry-over from other donors' samples. The rearrangement uses TRBV4-3 and TRBJ2-3, with no clear D. The sequenced sample was naive CD4+ T cells from PBMCs. The subset: CD45RA+ positively selected. The CDR3 loop is CASSQEVLEDTQYF. In DNA form, the CDR3 reads TGCGCCAGCAGCCAAGAGGTCCTCGAAGATACGCAGTATTTT.